This record concerns one TCR beta chain sequence. What it recognizes is unknown. CDR1 is MNHEY and CDR2 is SVGAGI in the germline V gene. The CDR3 contains 14 residues. The junction had 10 bases not matched to a gene; V was cut back by 6 bases and J by 6 bases. The data were taken from a study of cytomegalovirus exposure and HLA in healthy donors. About the study: Unique TCR beta sequences numbering 120 million or so came from 150 million to 200 million T cells in an earlier analysis. Genotyping of 400 or so donors showed that around 86% belonged to the Caucasian-associated ancestry cluster.

PCR amplification relied on 60 Vbeta primers (plus 13 Jbeta primers). Produced via immunoSEQ multiplex PCR; TCRdb's table is partial and in-frame only. The sample includes about 200,000 clones, approximately 82% of them seen just once. General study points: Reports indicated that the classifier achieved high specificity and sensitivity in diagnosing cytomegalovirus status. There were approximately 150 TCR beta chains listed as cytomegalovirus-associated.

The clonotype originates from a man in his forties or fifties in good health and CMV-seropositive. The specimen sequenced was PBMCs. The chain recombines TRBV6-5 with TRBJ1-1, with TRBD1 matching over 7 bases. The CDR3 sequence: CASSLRGTDAEAFF. The CDR3 DNA sequence: TGTGCCAGCAGCCTTAGAGGGACAGACGCTGAAGCTTTCTTT.